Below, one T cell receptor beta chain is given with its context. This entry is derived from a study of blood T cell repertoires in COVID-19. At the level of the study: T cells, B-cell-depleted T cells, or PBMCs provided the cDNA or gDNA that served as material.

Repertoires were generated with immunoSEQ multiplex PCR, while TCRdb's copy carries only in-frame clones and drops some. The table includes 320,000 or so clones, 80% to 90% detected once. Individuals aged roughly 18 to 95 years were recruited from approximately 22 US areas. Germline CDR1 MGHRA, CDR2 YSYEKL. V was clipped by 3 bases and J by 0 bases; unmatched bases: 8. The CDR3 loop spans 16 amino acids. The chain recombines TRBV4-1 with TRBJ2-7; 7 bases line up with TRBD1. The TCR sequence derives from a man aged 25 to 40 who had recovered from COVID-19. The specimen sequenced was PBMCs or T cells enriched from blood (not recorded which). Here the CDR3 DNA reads TGCGCCAGCAGCCATAATATTGGGACAGCCTCCTACGAGCAGTACTTC. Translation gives CASSHNIGTASYEQYF.